This TCR beta chain originates from a study of shared clonotypes between healthy human individuals. About the research overall: Ranging from 18 to 49 in age, donors were two women and three men.

Running of the assay took place at deep level. The genomic DNA of each subset was split evenly across several immunoSEQ plates. The sequencing of unsorted PBMC DNA took place on ten immunoSEQ deep assay plates. The repertoire was sequenced with immunoSEQ multiplex PCR; TCRdb's copy has only in-frame clones and lacks some. The data contain fewer than 550,000 clones, 60% to 80% of them seen just once; the ten biggest clones take up under 15%. The CDR3 sequence is 17 residues long. Per germline, CDR1 LNHDA and CDR2 SQIVND (reference sequence). V lost 5 bases and J 5 bases, leaving 24 bases between the germline ends.

This TCR was recovered from a woman aged 40 to 50 in good health. Some clones in this sample may be carry-over from other donors' samples. Sequenced input: PBMCs. The rearrangement links TRBV19 to TRBJ2-5, with a possible D match to TRBD2 (5 bases). CDR3 sequence: CASSLPGSPGGGETQYF. CDR3 bases: TGTGCCAGTAGTCTACCGGGAAGTCCAGGCGGCGGGGAGACCCAGTACTTC.